This T cell receptor beta chain stems from a study of shared clonotypes between healthy human individuals. Study-level background: Aged 18 to 49, the donors were two women and three men. Study-wide results and limits: Roughly 5.3% of naive CD4 clonotypes were common to a handful of donors. Unshared clonotypes carried lower generation probabilities than those common to all four donors.

The CDR3 length is 15 residues. Trimming at V came to 3 bases and at J to 4 bases, leaving 7 bases not matched to a gene. From germline, CDR1 is MNHEY and CDR2 SVGAGI. A CD45RA-negative memory subset and a CD45RA+ naive subset were separated from the CD4+ cells. This table comes from immunoSEQ multiplex PCR, and its TCRdb copy is limited to in-frame clones, with some not included. The sample shows around 700,000 clones, 60% to 75% of them seen only once. Notes on this clone: What it binds is unknown.

Input material: memory CD4+ T cells sorted from blood. Specified subset: CD45RA-negative fraction. V and J are TRBV6-5 and TRBJ1-1; TRBD1 matches 8 bases. This sequence was found in a woman aged 25 to 39 in good health. CDR3 sequence (DNA): TGTGCCAGCAGTTATGGGACAGGTCTGCCCACTGAAGCTTTCTTT. Protein product: CASSYGTGLPTEAFF.